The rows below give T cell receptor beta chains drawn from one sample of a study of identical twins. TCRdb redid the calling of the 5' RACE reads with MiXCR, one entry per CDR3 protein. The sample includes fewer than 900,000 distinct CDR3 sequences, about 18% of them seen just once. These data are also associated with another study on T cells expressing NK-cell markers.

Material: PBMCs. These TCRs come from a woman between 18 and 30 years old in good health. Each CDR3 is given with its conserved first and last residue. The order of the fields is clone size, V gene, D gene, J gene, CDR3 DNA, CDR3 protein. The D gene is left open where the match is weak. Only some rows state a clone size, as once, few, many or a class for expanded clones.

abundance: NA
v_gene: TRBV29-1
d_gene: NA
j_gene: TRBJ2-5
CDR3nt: TGCAGCGTTGGCCCTCCAGAGACCCAGTACTTC
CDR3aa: CSVGPPETQYF

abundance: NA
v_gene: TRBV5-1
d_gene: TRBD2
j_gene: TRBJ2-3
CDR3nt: TGCGCCAGCAGCTTGGCCCTAGCGGGGGGGTCAGATACGCAGTATTTT
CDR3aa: CASSLALAGGSDTQYF

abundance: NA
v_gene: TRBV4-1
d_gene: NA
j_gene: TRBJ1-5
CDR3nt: TGCGCCAGCAGCCTGTCTCCGGGACACCAGACTGATCAGCCCCAGCATTTT
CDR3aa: CASSLSPGHQTDQPQHF

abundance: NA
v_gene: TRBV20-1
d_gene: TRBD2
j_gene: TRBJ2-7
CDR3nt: TGCAGTGCTAGAGATCGGGCGGGAGTGTACGAGCAGTACTTC
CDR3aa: CSARDRAGVYEQYF

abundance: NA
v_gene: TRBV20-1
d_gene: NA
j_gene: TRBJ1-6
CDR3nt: TGCAGTGCTACCCGGGACACCAATTCACCCCTCCACTTT
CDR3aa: CSATRDTNSPLHF

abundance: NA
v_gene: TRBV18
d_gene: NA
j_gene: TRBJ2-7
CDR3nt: TGTGCCAGCTCACCACCCCATCCCGGGTACTACGAGCAGTACTTC
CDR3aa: CASSPPHPGYYEQYF

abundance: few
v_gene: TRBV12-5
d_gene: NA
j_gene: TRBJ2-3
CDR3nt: TGTGCTAGTGGTCCCCGTAGGCAGGAGCTGATAGATACGCAGTATTTT
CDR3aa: CASGPRRQELIDTQYF

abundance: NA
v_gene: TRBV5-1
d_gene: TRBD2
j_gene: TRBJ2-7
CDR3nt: TGCGCCAGCAGCTCGACTAGCGGGAGGGCCTACGAGCAGTACTTC
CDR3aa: CASSSTSGRAYEQYF

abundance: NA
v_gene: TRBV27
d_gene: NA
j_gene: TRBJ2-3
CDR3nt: TGTGCCAGCAGTTTCAGACTAAACACAGATACGCAGTATTTT
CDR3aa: CASSFRLNTDTQYF

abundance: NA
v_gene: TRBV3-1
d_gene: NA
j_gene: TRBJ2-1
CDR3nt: TGTGCCAGCAGCCCGGCGGGGCTGAATGAGCAGTTCTTC
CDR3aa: CASSPAGLNEQFF

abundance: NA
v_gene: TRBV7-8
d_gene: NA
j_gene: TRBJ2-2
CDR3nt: TGTGCCAGCAGCTTAAGCGCCGGTTCGAACACCGGGGAGCTGTTTTTT
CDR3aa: CASSLSAGSNTGELFF

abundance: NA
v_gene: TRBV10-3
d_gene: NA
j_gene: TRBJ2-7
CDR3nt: TGTGCCACCGGGACCGTCTCCTACGAGCAGTACTTC
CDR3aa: CATGTVSYEQYF

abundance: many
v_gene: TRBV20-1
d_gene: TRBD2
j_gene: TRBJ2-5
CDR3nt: TGCAGTGCTATCTGGGACTATGGCGGAGAGACCCAGTACTTC
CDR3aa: CSAIWDYGGETQYF

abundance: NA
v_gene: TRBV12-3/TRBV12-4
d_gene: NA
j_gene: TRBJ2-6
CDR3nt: TGTGCCAGCAGTTTAGCCCCGACAAGTAGCTCTGGGGCCAACGTCCTGACTTTC
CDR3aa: CASSLAPTSSSGANVLTF

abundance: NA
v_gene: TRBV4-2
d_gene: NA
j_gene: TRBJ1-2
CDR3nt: TGTGCCAGCAGCCAAGATAGGTCAGGACGCTATGGCTACACCTTC
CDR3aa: CASSQDRSGRYGYTF

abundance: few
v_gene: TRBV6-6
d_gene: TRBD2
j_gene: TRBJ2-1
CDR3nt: TGTGCCACCTGGACTAGCAACAATGAGCAGTTCTTC
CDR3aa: CATWTSNNEQFF

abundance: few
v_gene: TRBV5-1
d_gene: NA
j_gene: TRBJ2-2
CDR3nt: TGCGCCAGCCCTAGGACCGGGGAGCTGTTTTTT
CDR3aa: CASPRTGELFF

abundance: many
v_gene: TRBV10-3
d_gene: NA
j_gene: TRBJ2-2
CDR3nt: TGTGCCATCGCAAAATCAGTGGGTACGAACACCGGGGAGCTGTTTTTT
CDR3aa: CAIAKSVGTNTGELFF

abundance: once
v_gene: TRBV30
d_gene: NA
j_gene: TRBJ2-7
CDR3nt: TGTGCCTGGAGTAACATCTACGAGCAGTACTTC
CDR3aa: CAWSNIYEQYF

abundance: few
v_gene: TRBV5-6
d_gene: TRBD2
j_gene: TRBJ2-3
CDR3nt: TGTGCCAGCAGCTTGTTAGCGGGGGCCTTCACAGATACGCAGTATTTT
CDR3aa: CASSLLAGAFTDTQYF

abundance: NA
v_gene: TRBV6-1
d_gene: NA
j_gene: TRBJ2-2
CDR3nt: TGTGCCAGCAGCAGAGGACAGTCGAACACCGGGGAGCTGTTTTTT
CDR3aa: CASSRGQSNTGELFF

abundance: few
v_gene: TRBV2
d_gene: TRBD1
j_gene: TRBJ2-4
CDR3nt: TGTGCCAGCAGCCCTGGACAGGACCTAGCCAAAAACATTCAGTACTTC
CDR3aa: CASSPGQDLAKNIQYF

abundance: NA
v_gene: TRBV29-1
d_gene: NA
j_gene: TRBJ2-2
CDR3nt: TGCAGCGTTGGCCACGGAAGGGACACCGGGGAGCTGTTTTTT
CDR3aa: CSVGHGRDTGELFF

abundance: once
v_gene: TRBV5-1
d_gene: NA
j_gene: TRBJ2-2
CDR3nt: TGCGCCAGCAGCTTGGTTGAAGGGGAGCTGTTTTTT
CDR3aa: CASSLVEGELFF

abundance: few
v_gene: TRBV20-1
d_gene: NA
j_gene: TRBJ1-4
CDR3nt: TGCAGTGCTAGAGGGAGGTCTAATGAAAAACTGTTTTTT
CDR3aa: CSARGRSNEKLFF

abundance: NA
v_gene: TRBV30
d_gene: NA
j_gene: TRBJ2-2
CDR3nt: TGTGCCTGGAGTTTTTCGAACACCGGGGAGCTGTTTTTT
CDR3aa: CAWSFSNTGELFF

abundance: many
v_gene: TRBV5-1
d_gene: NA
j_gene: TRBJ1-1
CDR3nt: TGTGCCAGCAGCGGTACAGCGAACACTGAAGCTTTCTTT
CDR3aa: CASSGTANTEAFF

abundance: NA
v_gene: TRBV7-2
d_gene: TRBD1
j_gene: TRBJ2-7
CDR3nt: TGTTCCAGCAGAGGGGACAGGTTCTACGAGCAGTACTTC
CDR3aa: CSSRGDRFYEQYF

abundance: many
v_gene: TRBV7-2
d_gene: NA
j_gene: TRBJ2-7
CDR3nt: TGTGCCAGCAGCCCACCAGGACGAGCCTACGAGCAGTACTTC
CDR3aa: CASSPPGRAYEQYF

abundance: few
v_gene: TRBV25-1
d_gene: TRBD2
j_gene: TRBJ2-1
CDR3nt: TGTGCCACCGTAGCGGGAGGGTACAATGAGCAGTTCTTC
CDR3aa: CATVAGGYNEQFF

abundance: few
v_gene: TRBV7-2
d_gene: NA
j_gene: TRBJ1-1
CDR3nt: TGTGCCAGCAGCTTCCAAACAGTCACGTTGAACACTGAAGCTTTCTTT
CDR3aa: CASSFQTVTLNTEAFF

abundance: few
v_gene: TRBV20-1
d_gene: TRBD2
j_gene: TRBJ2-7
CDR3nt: TGCAGTGCTGGGGGGGGGGTATCTCCCTACGAGCAGTACTTC
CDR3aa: CSAGGGVSPYEQYF

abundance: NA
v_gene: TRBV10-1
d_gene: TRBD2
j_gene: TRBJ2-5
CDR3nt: TGCGCCAGCAGCCCCTTCGGGGGGGGAGTTTGCAGGGAGACCCAGTACTTC
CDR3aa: CASSPFGGGVCRETQYF

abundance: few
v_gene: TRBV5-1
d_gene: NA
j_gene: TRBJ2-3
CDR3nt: TGCGCCAGCAGCCCACGTTATGGTACAGATACGCAGTATTTT
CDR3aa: CASSPRYGTDTQYF

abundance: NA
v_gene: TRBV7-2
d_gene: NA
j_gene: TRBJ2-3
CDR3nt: TGTGCCAGCGCTAGCGTTGGGGCAGATACGCAGTATTTT
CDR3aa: CASASVGADTQYF

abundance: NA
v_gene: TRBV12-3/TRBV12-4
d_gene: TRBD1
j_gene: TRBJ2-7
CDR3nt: TGTGCCGGGGGACAGGGGAAATTCCACGAGCAGTACTTC
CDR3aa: CAGGQGKFHEQYF

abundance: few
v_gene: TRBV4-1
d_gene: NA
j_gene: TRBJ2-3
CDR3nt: TGCGCCAGCAGCCAGGACTCATTCGCCACAGATACGCAGTATTTT
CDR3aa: CASSQDSFATDTQYF

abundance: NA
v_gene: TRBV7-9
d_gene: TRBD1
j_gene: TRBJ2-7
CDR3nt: TGTGCCAGCAGCCAACTCGGGGACAGGGGGTTAGGCCACGAGCAGTACTTC
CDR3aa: CASSQLGDRGLGHEQYF

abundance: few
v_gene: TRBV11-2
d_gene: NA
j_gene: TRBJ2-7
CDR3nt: TGTGCCAGCAGCTTAGATAAACCGGTCATCTACGAGCAGTACTTC
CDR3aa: CASSLDKPVIYEQYF

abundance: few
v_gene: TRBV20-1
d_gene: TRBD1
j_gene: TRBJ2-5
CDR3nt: TGCAGTGCTTGGACAGGATGGGGAGAGACCCAGTACTTC
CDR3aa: CSAWTGWGETQYF

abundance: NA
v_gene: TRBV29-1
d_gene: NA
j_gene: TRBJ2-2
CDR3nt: TGCAGCGCCGTTGGGGGAACCGGGGAGCTGTTTTTT
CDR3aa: CSAVGGTGELFF

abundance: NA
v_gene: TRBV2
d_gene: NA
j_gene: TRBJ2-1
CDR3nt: TGTGCCAGCAGGAACCACCCAACAGGGTCAAGTTACAATGAGCAGTTCTTC
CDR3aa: CASRNHPTGSSYNEQFF

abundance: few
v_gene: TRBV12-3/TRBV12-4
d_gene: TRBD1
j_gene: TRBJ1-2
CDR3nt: TGTGCCAGCAGTCCCCATCCAGGGGGACTTAACTATGGCTACACCTTC
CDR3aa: CASSPHPGGLNYGYTF

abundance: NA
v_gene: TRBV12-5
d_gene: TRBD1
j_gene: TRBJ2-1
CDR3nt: TGTGCTAGTGGTCCTGGACAGGTTAGTTACAATGAGCAGTTCTTC
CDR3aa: CASGPGQVSYNEQFF

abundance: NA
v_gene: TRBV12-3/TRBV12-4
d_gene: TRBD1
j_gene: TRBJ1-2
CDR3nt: TGTGCCAGCAGGGCCGACAGGGGGTATGGCTACACCTTC
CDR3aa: CASRADRGYGYTF